This T cell receptor beta chain is from a study of neoadjuvant anti-PD-1 for oral cavity cancer. The wider study: Non-progressing patients received a fourth nivolumab dose near day 43, then surgery on days 50-56. Points from the study as a whole: Only three patients per response group were TCR-analyzed; validation needed.

Time point meaning: after neoadjuvant nivolumab, at surgical resection. These newly diagnosed stage II-IVA oral cavity squamous cell carcinoma patients had no prior systemic or radiation treatment. The patients had HPV-negative, locally advanced oral cavity squamous cell carcinoma. TCRdb's copy holds only in-frame clones and misses some; the assay was immunoSEQ multiplex PCR. The sample holds approximately 13,000 clones, 67% seen once. Germline CDR1 reads MNHEY; CDR2 reads SVGAGI. V was shortened by 6 bases and J by 4 bases, with 18 bases between the two germline ends. This CDR3 spans 15 amino acids. As concerns this clone: Its antigen is still unknown.

The sequencing used PBMCs, collected after nivolumab (anti-PD-1) treatment. The chain combines TRBV6-5 with TRBJ2-5; maybe TRBD2 (5 bases). This sequence originates from a person aged 35 to 85 with oral cavity squamous cell carcinoma. In DNA form, the CDR3 reads TGTGCCAGCAGGGCCGACGGGATCAGTGGAGAGACCCAGTACTTC. This encodes CASRADGISGETQYF.